Detailed here is one T cell receptor beta chain. Its antigen is not identified. The data belong to a study of T cell repertoires in cytomegalovirus infection. As for the study in general: Well-studied HLA-B-restricted epitopes and recently identified HLA-C-restricted epitopes of CMV were both used in the study. Both a matching HLA type and CMV infection were indicated by public TCR beta signatures.

TCRdb ran MiXCR on the reads and lists one entry per CDR3 protein. The sample has about 920,000 distinct CDR3 sequences, around 30% seen once. CDR1 is MGHRA and CDR2 is YSYEKL in the germline V gene. The CDR3 sequence is 17 residues long. With 1 base clipped from V and 1 base from J, the junction kept 7 bases outside the gene matches. General study points: Cumulative frequency (of public TCR beta family members) identified carriers of CMV plus the relevant HLA. The response measured ex vivo was dominated by TCR beta clonotypes (HLA-C-restricted and CMV-specific).

This receptor was identified in a human donor in good health (CMV status not recorded). Some clones in this sample may be carry-over from other donors' samples. The chain employs TRBV4-1 and TRBJ1-3; 7 nucleotides agree with TRBD1. Specimen: cultured CD8+ T cells from PBMCs, collected from culture after CMV antigen stimulation. The CDR3 bases are TGCGCCAGCAGCCAAGGGAGCCTGACAGGGTCTGGAAACACCATATATTTT. Its protein product is CASSQGSLTGSGNTIYF.